Detailed here is one TCR beta chain. V lost 7 bases and J lost 7, with 17 bases in between. Germline CDR1 and CDR2: MNHEY and SVGAGI. The CDR3 length is 14 residues. This specimen comes from a study of T cells after somatic rescue of genetic block. Produced via immunoSEQ multiplex PCR; TCRdb's table is partial and in-frame only. The data contain 95,000 to 120,000 clones, 85% to 95% of them singletons. Source material: peripheral blood mononuclear cells (PBMCs). This sequence originates from a woman younger than 30. The V call is TRBV6-5, the J call TRBJ1-3, with D hard to call. The CDR3 reads CASTPYQKGNTIYF. The DNA of the CDR3 is TGTGCCAGCACCCCTTACCAGAAAGGGAACACCATATATTTT.